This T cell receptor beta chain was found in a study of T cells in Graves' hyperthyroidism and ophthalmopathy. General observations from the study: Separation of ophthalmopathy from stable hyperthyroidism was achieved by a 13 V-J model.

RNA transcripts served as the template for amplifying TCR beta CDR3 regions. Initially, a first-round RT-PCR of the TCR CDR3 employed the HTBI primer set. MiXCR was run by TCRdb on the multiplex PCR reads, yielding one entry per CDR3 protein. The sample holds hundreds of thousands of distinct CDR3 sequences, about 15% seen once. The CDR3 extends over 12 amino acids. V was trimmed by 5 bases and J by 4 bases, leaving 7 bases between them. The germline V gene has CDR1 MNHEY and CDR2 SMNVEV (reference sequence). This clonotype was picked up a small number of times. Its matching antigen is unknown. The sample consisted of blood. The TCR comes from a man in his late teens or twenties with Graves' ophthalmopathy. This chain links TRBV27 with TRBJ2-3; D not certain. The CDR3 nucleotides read TGTGCCAGCAGTACGAGATCAGATACGCAGTATTTT. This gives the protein CASSTRSDTQYF.